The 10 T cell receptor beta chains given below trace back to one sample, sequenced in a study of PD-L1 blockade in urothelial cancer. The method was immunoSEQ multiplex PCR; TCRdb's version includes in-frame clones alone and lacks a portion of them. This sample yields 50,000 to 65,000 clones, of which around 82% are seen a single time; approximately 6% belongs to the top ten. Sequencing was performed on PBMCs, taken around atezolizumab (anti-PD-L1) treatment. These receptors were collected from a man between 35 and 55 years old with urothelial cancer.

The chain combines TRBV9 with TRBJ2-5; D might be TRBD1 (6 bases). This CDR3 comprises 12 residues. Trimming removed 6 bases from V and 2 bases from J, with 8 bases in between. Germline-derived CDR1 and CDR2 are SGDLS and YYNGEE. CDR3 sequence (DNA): TGTGCCAGCAAAGGACAGCAAGAGACCCAGTACTTC. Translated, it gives CASKGQQETQYF.

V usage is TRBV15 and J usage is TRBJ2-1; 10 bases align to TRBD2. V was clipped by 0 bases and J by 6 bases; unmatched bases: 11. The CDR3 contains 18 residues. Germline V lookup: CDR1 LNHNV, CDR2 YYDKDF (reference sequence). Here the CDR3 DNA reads TGTGCCACCAGCAGAGACGGGAAGCGGGAGGGCCGGGGCAATGAGCAGTTCTTC. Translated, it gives CATSRDGKREGRGNEQFF.

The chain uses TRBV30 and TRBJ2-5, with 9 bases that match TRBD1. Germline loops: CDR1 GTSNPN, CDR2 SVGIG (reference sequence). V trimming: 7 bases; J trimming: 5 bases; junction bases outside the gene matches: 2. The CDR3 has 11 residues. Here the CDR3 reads CASGQGETQYF. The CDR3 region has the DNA TGTGCCTCAGGACAGGGGGAGACCCAGTACTTC.

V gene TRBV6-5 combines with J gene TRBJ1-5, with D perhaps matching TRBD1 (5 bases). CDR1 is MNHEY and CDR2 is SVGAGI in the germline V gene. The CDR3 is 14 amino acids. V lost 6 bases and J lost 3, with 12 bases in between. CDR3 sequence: CASSLGGPNQPQHF. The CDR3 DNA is TGTGCCAGCAGCCTCGGGGGACCCAATCAGCCCCAGCATTTT.

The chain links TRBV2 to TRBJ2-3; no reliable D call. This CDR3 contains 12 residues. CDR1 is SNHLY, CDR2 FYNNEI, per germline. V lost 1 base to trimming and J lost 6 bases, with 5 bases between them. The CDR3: CASSEDIDTQYF. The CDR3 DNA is TGTGCCAGCAGTGAAGATATTGATACGCAGTATTTT.

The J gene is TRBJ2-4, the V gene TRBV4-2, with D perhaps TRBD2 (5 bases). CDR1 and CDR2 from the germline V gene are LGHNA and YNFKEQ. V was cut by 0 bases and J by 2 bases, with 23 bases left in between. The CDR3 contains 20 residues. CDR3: CASSQETINIVSGTKNIQYF. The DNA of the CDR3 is TGTGCCAGCAGCCAAGAAACCATAAATATAGTAAGCGGAACCAAAAACATTCAGTACTTC.

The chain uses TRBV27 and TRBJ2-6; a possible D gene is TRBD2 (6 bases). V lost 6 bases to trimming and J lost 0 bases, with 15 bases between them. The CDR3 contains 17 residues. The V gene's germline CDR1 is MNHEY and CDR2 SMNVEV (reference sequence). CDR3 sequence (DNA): TGTGCCAGCAGAAGCGGGTTTAATCCCTCTGGGGCCAACGTCCTGACTTTC. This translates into CASRSGFNPSGANVLTF.

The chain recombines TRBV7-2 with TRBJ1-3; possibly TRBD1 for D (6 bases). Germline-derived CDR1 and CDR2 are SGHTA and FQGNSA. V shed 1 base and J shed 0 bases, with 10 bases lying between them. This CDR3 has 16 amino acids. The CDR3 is CASSLVGTPSGNTIYF. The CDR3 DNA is TGTGCCAGCAGCTTAGTGGGGACACCCTCTGGAAACACCATATATTTT.

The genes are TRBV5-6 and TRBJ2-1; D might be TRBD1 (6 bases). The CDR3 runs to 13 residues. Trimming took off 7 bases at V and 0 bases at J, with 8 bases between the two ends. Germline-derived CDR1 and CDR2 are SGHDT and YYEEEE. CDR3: CASGDTSYNEQFF. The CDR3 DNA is TGTGCCAGCGGGGACACCTCCTACAATGAGCAGTTCTTC.

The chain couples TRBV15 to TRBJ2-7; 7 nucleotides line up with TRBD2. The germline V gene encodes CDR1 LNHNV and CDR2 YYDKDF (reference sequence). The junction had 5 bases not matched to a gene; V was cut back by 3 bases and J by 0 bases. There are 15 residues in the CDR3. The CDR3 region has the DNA TGTGCCACCAGCAGCGAGCGGGGCCCCTCCTACGAGCAGTACTTC. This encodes CATSSERGPSYEQYF.